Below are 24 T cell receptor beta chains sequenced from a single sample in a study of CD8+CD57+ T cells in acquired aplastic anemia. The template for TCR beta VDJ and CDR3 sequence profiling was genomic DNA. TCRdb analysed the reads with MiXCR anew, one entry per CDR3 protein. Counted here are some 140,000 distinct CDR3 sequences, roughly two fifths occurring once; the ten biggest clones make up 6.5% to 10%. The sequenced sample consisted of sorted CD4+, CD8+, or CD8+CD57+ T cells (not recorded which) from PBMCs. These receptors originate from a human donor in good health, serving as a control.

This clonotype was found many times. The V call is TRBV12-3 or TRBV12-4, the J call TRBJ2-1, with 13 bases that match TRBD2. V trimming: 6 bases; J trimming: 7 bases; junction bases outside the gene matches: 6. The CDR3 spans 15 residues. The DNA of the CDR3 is TGTGCCAGCAGCGGGACTAGCGGGGTCGGAAATGAGCAGTTCTTC. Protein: CASSGTSGVGNEQFF.

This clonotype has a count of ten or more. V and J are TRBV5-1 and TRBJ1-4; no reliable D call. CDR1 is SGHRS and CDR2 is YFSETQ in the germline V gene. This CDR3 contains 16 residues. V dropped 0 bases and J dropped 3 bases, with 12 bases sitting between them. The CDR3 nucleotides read TGCGCCAGCAGCTTGGCCGTAAGCCAGTCTAATGAAAAACTGTTTTTT. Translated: CASSLAVSQSNEKLFF.

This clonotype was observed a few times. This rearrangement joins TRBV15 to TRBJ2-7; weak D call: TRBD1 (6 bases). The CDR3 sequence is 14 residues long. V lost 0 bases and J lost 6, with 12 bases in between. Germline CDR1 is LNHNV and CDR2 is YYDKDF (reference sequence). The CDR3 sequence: CATSRDRGLGEQYV. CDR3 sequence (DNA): TGTGCCACCAGCAGAGACAGGGGTTTGGGCGAGCAGTACGTC.

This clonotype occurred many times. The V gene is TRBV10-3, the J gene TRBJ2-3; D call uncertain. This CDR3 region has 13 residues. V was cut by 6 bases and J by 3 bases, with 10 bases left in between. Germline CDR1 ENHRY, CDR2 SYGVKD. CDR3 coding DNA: TGTGCCATCAGGGAAAGGTTTACAGATACGCAGTATTTT. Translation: CAIRERFTDTQYF.

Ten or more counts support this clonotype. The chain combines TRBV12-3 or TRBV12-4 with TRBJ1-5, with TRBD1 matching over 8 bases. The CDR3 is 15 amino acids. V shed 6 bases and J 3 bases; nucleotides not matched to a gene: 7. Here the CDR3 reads CASSAGGQNNQPQHF. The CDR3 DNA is TGTGCCAGCAGCGCAGGGGGCCAAAACAATCAGCCCCAGCATTTT.

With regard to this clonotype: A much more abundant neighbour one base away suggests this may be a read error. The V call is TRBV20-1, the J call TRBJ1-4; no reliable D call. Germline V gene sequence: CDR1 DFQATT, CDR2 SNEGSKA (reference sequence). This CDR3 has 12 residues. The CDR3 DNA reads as TGCAGTGCTAGCGTCGGCAATGGAAAACTGTTTTTT. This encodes CSASVGNGKLFF.

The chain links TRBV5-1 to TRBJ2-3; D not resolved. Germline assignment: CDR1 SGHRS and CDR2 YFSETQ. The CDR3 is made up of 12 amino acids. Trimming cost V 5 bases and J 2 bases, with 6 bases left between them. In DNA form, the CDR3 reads TGCGCCAGCAGTTTGACCACAGATACGCAGTATTTT. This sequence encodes CASSLTTDTQYF.

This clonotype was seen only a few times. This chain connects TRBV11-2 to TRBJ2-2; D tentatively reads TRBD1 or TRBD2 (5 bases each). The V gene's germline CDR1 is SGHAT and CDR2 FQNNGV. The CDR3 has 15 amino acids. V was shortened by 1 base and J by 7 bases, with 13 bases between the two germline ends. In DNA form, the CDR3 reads TGTGCCAGCAGCTTAGGGGGGAACTGGGTCGGGGAGCTGTTTTTT. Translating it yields CASSLGGNWVGELFF.

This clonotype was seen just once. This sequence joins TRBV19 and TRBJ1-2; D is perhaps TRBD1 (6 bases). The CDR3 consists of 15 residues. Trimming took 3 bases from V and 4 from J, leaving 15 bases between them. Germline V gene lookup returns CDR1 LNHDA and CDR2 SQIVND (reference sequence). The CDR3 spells CASSIDRQGLYGYTF. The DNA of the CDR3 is TGTGCCAGTAGTATCGACAGGCAGGGGCTCTATGGCTACACCTTC.

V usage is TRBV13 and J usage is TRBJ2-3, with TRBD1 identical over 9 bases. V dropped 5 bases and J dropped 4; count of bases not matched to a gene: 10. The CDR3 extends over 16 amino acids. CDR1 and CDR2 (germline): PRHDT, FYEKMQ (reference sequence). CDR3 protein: CASSPQGQGLADTQYF. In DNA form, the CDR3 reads TGTGCCAGCAGCCCTCAGGGACAGGGCCTAGCAGATACGCAGTATTTT.

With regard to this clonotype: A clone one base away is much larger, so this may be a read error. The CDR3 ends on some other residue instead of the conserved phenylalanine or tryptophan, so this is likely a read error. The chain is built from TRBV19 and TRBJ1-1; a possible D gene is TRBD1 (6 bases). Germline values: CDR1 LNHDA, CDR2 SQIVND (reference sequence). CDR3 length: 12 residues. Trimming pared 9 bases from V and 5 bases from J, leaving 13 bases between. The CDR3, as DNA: TGTGCCAGCAAAGGGGGGGGGACTGAAGCTTTCTCT. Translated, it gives CASKGGGTEAFS.

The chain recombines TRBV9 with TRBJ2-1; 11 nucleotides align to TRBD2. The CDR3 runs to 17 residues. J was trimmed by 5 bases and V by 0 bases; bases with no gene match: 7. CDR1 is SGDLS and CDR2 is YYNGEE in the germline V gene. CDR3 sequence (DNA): TGTGCCAGCAGCGTAGGGGCTAGCGGGGGGAGGGACAATGAGCAGTTCTTC. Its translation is CASSVGASGGRDNEQFF. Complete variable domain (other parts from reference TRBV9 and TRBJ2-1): DSGVTQTPKHLITATGQRVTLRCSPRSGDLSVYWYQQSLDQGLQFLIQYYNGEERAKGNILERFSAQQFPDLHSELNLSSLELGDSALYFCASSVGASGGRDNEQFFGPGTRLTVL.

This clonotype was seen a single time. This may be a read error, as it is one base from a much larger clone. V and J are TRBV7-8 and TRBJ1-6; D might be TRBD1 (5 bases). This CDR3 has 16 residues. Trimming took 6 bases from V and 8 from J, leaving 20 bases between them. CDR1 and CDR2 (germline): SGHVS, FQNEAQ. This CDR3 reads CASSDSRGRRDSPLHF. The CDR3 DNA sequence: TGTGCCAGCAGTGATTCAAGGGGACGGCGCGATTCACCCCTCCACTTT. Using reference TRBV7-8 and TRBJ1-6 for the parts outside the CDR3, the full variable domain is GAGVSQSPRYKVAKRGQDVALRCDPISGHVSLFWYQQALGQGPEFLTYFQNEAQLDKSGLPSDRFFAERPEGSVSTLKIQRTQQEDSAVYLCASSDSRGRRDSPLHFGNGTRLTVT.

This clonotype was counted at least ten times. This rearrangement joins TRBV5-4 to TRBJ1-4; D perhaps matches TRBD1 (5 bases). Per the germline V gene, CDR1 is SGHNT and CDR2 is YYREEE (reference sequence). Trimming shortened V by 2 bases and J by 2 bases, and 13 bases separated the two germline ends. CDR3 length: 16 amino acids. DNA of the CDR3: TGTGCCAGCAGCTTCAGGGCAGGGTTGACTAATGAAAAACTGTTTTTT. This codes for CASSFRAGLTNEKLFF.

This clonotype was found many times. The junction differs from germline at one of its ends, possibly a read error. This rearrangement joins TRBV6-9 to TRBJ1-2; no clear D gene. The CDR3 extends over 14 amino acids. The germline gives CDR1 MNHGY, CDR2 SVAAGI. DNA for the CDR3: TGTGCCAGCAGGTATTCAGACACTAACTATGGCTACACCTTC. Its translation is CASRYSDTNYGYTF.

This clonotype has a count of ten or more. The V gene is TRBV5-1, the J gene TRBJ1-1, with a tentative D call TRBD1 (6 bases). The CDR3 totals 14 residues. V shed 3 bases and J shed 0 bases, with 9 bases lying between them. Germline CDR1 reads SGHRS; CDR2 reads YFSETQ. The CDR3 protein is CASSSRGLNTEAFF. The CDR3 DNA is TGCGCCAGCAGCTCGAGGGGGTTGAACACTGAAGCTTTCTTT.

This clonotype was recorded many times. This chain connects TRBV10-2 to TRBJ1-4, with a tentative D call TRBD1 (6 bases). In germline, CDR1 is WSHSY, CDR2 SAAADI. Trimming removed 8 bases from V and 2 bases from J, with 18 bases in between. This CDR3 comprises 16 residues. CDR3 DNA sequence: TGCGCCAGCCCATTCGGGGGAGGGGGTACTAATGAAAAACTGTTTTTT. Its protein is CASPFGGGGTNEKLFF.

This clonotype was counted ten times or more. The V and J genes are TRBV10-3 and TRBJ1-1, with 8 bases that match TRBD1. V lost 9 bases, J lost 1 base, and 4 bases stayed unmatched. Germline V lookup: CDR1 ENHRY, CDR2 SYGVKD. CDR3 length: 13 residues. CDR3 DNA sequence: TGTGCCATTTCCGGGACAGGGAACACTGAAGCTTTCTTT. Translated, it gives CAISGTGNTEAFF.

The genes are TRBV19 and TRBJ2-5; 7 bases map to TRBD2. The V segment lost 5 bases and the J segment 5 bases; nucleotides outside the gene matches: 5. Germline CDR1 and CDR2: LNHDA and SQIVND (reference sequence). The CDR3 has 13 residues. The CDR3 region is CASSFSGFETQYF. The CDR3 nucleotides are TGTGCCAGTAGTTTTAGCGGGTTTGAGACCCAGTACTTC.

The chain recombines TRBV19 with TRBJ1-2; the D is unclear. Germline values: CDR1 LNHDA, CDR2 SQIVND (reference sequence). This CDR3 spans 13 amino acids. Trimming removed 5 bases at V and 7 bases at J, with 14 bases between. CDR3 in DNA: TGTGCCAGTAGTCCGACATCGGCTGGTGGCTACACCTTC. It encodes CASSPTSAGGYTF.

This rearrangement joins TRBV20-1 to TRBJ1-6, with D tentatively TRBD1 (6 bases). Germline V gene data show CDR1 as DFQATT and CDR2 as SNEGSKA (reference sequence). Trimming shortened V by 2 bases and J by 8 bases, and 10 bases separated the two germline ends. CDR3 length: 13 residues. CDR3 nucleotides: TGCAGTGCTAGAACAGGGACTGATTCACCCCTCCACTTT. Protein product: CSARTGTDSPLHF.

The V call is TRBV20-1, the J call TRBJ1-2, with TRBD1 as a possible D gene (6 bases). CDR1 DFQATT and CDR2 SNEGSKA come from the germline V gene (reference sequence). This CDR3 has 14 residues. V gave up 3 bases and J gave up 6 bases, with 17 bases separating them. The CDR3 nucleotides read TGCAGTGCTAGGCTTCGGCACAGGGACGATGGCTACACCTTC. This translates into CSARLRHRDDGYTF.

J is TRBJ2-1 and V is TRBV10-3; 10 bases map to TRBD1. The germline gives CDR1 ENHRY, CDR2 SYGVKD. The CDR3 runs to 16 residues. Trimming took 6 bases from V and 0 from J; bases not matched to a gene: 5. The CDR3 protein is CAIRTGTGDSYNEQFF. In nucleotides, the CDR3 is TGTGCCATCAGGACCGGGACAGGGGACTCCTACAATGAGCAGTTCTTC.

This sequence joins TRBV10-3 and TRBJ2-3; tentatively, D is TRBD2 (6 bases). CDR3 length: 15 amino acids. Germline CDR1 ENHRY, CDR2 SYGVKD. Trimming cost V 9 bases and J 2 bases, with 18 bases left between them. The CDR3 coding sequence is TGTGCCATAGGGGCCTTCGCGGGGACCACAGATACGCAGTATTTT. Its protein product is CAIGAFAGTTDTQYF.